This TCR beta chain was found in a study of CD8 T cells in Susac syndrome. The sequenced target, TCR beta, came from blood CD8+ and CD4+ T cells. CD8+ and CD4+ T cells were negatively isolated; TEMRA cells were FACS-enriched. The authors reverse transcribed roughly 0.5 to 1 ug RNA with random hexamers. The CDR3 of TCR beta was amplified by immunoSEQ multiplex PCR across 54 Vbeta and 13 Jbeta. TCRdb passed the immunoSEQ multiplex PCR reads through MiXCR, listing each CDR3 protein once. The sample holds 200,000 to 250,000 distinct CDR3 sequences, 85% to 95% seen once. Sequenced material: CD4+ T cells from PBMCs. The TCR was taken from a human donor with multiple sclerosis.

This CDR3 is CASSLGFGDEKLFF. The CDR3 DNA is TGTGCCAGCTCCCTGGGATTTGGAGACGAAAAACTGTTTTTT. The chain couples TRBV18 to TRBJ1-4, with no clear D. Per the germline V gene, CDR1 is KGHSH and CDR2 is LQKENI. The CDR3 contains 14 residues. The V end lost 6 bases, the J end lost 8 bases, and 16 bases lay between the germline ends.